This TCR beta chain was identified in a study of blood T cell repertoires in COVID-19. For recovered donors of Cohort 3, there were two negative PCRs, clearance, or symptom resolution. In the original workflow: How many nucleated cells were present was estimated from reference gene primer amplification. TCRdb's copy holds only in-frame clones and misses some; the assay was immunoSEQ multiplex PCR. V, J and clone size reflect that table, while D and trimming were determined from the DNA. The sample records around 250,000 clones, 85% to 90% being singletons. Germline CDR1 MNHEY, CDR2 SVGAGI. The CDR3 has 14 residues. V dropped 4 bases and J dropped 8; count of bases not matched to a gene: 7.

The rearrangement links TRBV6-5 to TRBJ2-4; 8 bases agree with TRBD1. Input material: PBMCs or T cells enriched from blood (not recorded which). The source is a man younger than 30 who had recovered from COVID-19. In nucleotides, the CDR3 is TGTGCCAGCAGTTCCGGGACAGGAAGTGACATTCAGTACTTC. Its translation: CASSSGTGSDIQYF.